This T cell receptor beta chain was recovered during a study of blood T cell repertoires in COVID-19. Germline assignment: CDR1 LGHDT and CDR2 YNNKEL (reference sequence). The CDR3 runs 14 residues. V was pared by 6 bases and J by 7 bases, with 7 bases of the junction left unmatched. As processed by the authors: By means of reference gene primer amplification, nucleated cell counts were estimated. Libraries were prepared by immunoSEQ multiplex PCR; TCRdb keeps only in-frame clonotypes and omits some of them. Clone size and the V and J calls come from that table; the DNA yielded D and trimming. The sample lists roughly 250,000 clones, about four fifths occurring once.

The chain combines TRBV3-1 (or the pseudogene TRBV3-2) with TRBJ2-2; 8 positions agree with TRBD1. Specimen: peripheral blood. The receptor comes from a woman between 40 and 55 years old who had recovered from COVID-19. The CDR3: CASRPGQGIGELFF. The CDR3 DNA sequence: TGTGCCAGCAGACCCGGACAGGGAATCGGGGAGCTGTTTTTT.